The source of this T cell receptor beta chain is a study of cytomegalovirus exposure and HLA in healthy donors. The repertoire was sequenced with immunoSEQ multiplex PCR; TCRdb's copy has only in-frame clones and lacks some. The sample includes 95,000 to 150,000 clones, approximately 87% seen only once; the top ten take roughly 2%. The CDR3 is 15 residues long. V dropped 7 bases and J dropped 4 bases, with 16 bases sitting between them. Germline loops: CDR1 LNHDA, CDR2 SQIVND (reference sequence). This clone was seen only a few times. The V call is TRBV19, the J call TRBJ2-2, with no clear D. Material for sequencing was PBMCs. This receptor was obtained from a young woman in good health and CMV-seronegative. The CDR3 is CASTLGSLPTGELFF. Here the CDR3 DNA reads TGTGCCAGTACCCTAGGCAGCTTGCCCACCGGGGAGCTGTTTTTT.